A selection of T cell receptor beta chains follows, all from one sample in a study of cytotoxic CD8 clonotypes in ibrutinib-treated CLL. Method: immunoSEQ multiplex PCR; TCRdb's copy keeps in-frame clones and lacks some. The table has over 150,000 clones, roughly four fifths seen once. The source material was PBMCs, sampled after 12 months of ibrutinib treatment. The source is a human donor with chronic lymphocytic leukemia. CDR3s include the opening cysteine and the closing phenylalanine or tryptophan. A D gene is named only where the DNA matches it firmly. Clone sizes are given selectively: once, few, many, or a class where the clone is expanded.

d_call,clone_size,j_call,v_call,cdr3_nt,cdr3_aa
-,-,TRBJ1-1,TRBV6-1,TGCGCCAGCAGTGCAAACAGCAAAAACACTGAAGCTTTCTTT,CASSANSKNTEAFF
-,once,TRBJ1-1,TRBV7-2,TGTGCCAGCAGCTTGGGGTACGCCGGCACTGAAGCTTTCTTT,CASSLGYAGTEAFF
TRBD1,few,TRBJ2-7,TRBV28,TGTGCCAGTTGGGACAGCACCACCTACGAGCAGTACTTC,CASWDSTTYEQYF
-,-,TRBJ2-5,TRBV10-3,TGTGCCATCAGTATCTCCAATTCTGCGCAAGAGACCCAGTACTTC,CAISISNSAQETQYF
TRBD1,-,TRBJ1-4,TRBV18,TGTGCCAGCTCACCACGGACAGGGGACGGTGGAAGCGAAAAACTGTTTTTT,CASSPRTGDGGSEKLFF
-,-,TRBJ1-3,TRBV5-1,TGCGCCAGCAGCTTACAGGCGAGTCTAGCTGGAAACACCATATATTTT,CASSLQASLAGNTIYF
TRBD1,-,TRBJ2-1,TRBV5-4,TGTGCCAGCAGCTTGACAGGGGGCGATGAGCAGTTCTTC,CASSLTGGDEQFF
TRBD1,-,TRBJ1-1,TRBV7-3,TGTGCCAGCAGCACACCAGGGGGGTCTGAAGCTTTCTTT,CASSTPGGSEAFF
-,-,TRBJ2-3,TRBV10-3,TGTGCCCTTCGTTCGGGGTCTTCTTCCACAGATACGCAGTATTTT,CALRSGSSSTDTQYF
-,few,TRBJ2-7,TRBV28,TGTGCCAGCAGTTTATTTGGACGAACAGGGACCGGCGACGAGCAGTACTTC,CASSLFGRTGTGDEQYF
TRBD2,once,TRBJ2-3,TRBV11-3,TGTGCCAGCAGCTTAGCCGGGACTAGCGGGAGCACAGATACGCAGTATTTT,CASSLAGTSGSTDTQYF
-,medium-sized,TRBJ1-2,TRBV9,TGTGCCAGCAGCGTAGAAGGGCAGGCACGGGGCTACACCTTC,CASSVEGQARGYTF
-,-,TRBJ1-1,TRBV7-3,TGTGCCAGCAGCTTAAGGCCGGGGGCGGACACTGAAGCTTTCTTT,CASSLRPGADTEAFF
TRBD1,-,TRBJ2-2,TRBV4-3,TGCGCCAGCAGCCAAGATTGGGGACAGGGGGCCGGGGAGCTGTTTTTT,CASSQDWGQGAGELFF
TRBD1,-,TRBJ1-1,TRBV5-8,TGTGCCAGCAGCTACGCCAGGGGGAGTCTCATGAACACTGAAGCTTTCTTT,CASSYARGSLMNTEAFF
TRBD1,once,TRBJ2-2,TRBV7-2,TGTGCCAGCAGCGAAGGACAGGGGGCCGGGGAGCTGTTTTTT,CASSEGQGAGELFF
TRBD1,few,TRBJ2-1,TRBV4-1,TGCGCCAGCAGCCAAAAGGGCGTGGGGCAGGGGGCGACCAATGAGCAGTTCTTC,CASSQKGVGQGATNEQFF
TRBD1,-,TRBJ2-7,TRBV7-3,TGTGCCAGCAGCTTATTTCCAGGACAGGGCTACGAGCAGTACTTC,CASSLFPGQGYEQYF
TRBD2,-,TRBJ2-5,TRBV4-3,TGCGCCAGCAGCCAAGAGCCCCGAGAGGTAGATCGGGGGGGCCAAGAGACCCAGTACTTC,CASSQEPREVDRGGQETQYF
-,-,TRBJ1-4,TRBV20-1,TGCAGTGCTAGACATGAAAAACTGTTTTTT,CSARHEKLFF
TRBD2,-,TRBJ2-1,TRBV9,TGTGCCAGCAGCGCCGGGACTAGCGGGGCCTATGAGCAGTTCTTC,CASSAGTSGAYEQFF
-,once,TRBJ1-1,TRBV18,TGTGCCAGCTCAGCAGCAAAGAACACTGAAGCTTTCTTT,CASSAAKNTEAFF
-,-,TRBJ2-7,TRBV11-2,TGTGCCAGCAGCCCGCCGGGACTGACCCGAGAGCAGTACTTC,CASSPPGLTREQYF
-,-,TRBJ1-1,TRBV6-5,TGTGCCAGCAGACAAATTGACAGGCATGAAGCTTTCTTT,CASRQIDRHEAFF
-,-,TRBJ1-1,TRBV10-3,TGTGCCATCACAGGGGCGGAGGGGGACACTGAAGCTTTCTTT,CAITGAEGDTEAFF
TRBD1,-,TRBJ2-1,TRBV18,TGTGCCAGCTCAGCACAGGGGGATGAGCAGTTCTTC,CASSAQGDEQFF
TRBD1,-,TRBJ1-1,TRBV28,TGTGCCAGCAGTCCTCTCAGGGGGCGCTTGAACACTGAAGCTTTCTTT,CASSPLRGRLNTEAFF
-,-,TRBJ1-6,TRBV5-1,TGCGCCAGCAGCCGACAGGACCGAAATTCACCCCTCCACTTT,CASSRQDRNSPLHF
-,-,TRBJ2-7,TRBV28,TGTGCCAGCAGTTTATATCCCGGGACTGTCAAGCAGTACTTC,CASSLYPGTVKQYF
-,-,TRBJ1-3,TRBV18,TGTGCCAGCTCACCACCGGGGGAAAACACCATATATTTT,CASSPPGENTIYF
-,-,TRBJ1-6,TRBV6-1,TGTGCCAGCAGAGAACACGTTAGCTCCTATAATTCACCCCTCCACTTT,CASREHVSSYNSPLHF
-,-,TRBJ1-5,TRBV27,TGTGCCAGCAGTTTATCAGGGAGCAATCAGCCCCAGCATTTT,CASSLSGSNQPQHF
-,-,TRBJ1-5,TRBV6-1,TGTGCCAGCACCGACGATGGGAAGGGTGGGCCCCAGCATTTT,CASTDDGKGGPQHF
-,-,TRBJ1-5,TRBV6-5,TGTGCCAGCAGTTACTCGAGCAGCCTAGATCAGCCCCAGCATTTT,CASSYSSSLDQPQHF
-,once,TRBJ2-3,TRBV18,TGTGCCAGCTCACCCCGGGACGGCCATAGCACAGATACGCAGTATTTT,CASSPRDGHSTDTQYF
-,-,TRBJ1-6,TRBV11-2,TGTGCCAGCAGCTTAGTCTCTGCAGGGCATTCACCCCTCCACTTT,CASSLVSAGHSPLHF
TRBD1,-,TRBJ1-1,TRBV5-8,TGTGCCAGCAGCGTACCGGGACAGGGGTTATCCTGGGGCACTGAAGCTTTCTTT,CASSVPGQGLSWGTEAFF
-,-,TRBJ2-5,TRBV21-1,TGTGCCAGCAGCAACGAACCCGGGACTAGCGGTCAAGAGACCCAGTACTTC,CASSNEPGTSGQETQYF
TRBD2,few,TRBJ2-7,TRBV27,TGTGCCAGCATCTTGGGACTAGCGGATTACGAGCAGTACTTC,CASILGLADYEQYF
-,-,TRBJ1-1,TRBV28,TGTGCCAGCACCTCTTATACGAACACTGAAGCTTTCTTT,CASTSYTNTEAFF
TRBD1,-,TRBJ1-2,TRBV2,TGTGCCAGCAGAGTACAGGGGGCTGAGGGCTACACCTTC,CASRVQGAEGYTF
TRBD1,-,TRBJ2-7,TRBV5-6,TGTGCCAGCAGAGGGGACAGGGGCTACGAGCAGTACTTC,CASRGDRGYEQYF
TRBD1,-,TRBJ2-5,TRBV5-5,TGTGCCAGCAGCCATGGAGGACAGGGACGACAAGAGACCCAGTACTTC,CASSHGGQGRQETQYF
TRBD2,-,TRBJ2-1,TRBV13,TGTGCCAGCAGCAAACGGAGGGACTACTCCAATGAGCAGTTCTTC,CASSKRRDYSNEQFF
-,-,TRBJ1-6,TRBV25-1,TGTGCCAGCAGTGGACTGACAGTGACTAATTCACCCCTCCACTTT,CASSGLTVTNSPLHF
-,few,TRBJ1-1,TRBV18,TGTGCCAGCTCACCAAACACTGAAGCTTTCTTT,CASSPNTEAFF
-,many,TRBJ2-3,TRBV11-3,TGTGCCAGCAGCTTAGGTCCTAGTCCCACAGATACGCAGTATTTT,CASSLGPSPTDTQYF
-,-,TRBJ1-1,TRBV19,TGTGCCAGTAGTGCCAGGAGGGGCGACACTGAAGCTTTCTTT,CASSARRGDTEAFF
-,-,TRBJ2-2,TRBV4-1,TGCGCCAGCAGCCAAATAACCGGGGCCGGGGAGCTGTTTTTT,CASSQITGAGELFF
TRBD2,-,TRBJ2-3,TRBV27,TGTGCCAGCAGTTTAGGACTAGCGGGAGGATTTACAGATACGCAGTATTTT,CASSLGLAGGFTDTQYF
-,-,TRBJ1-1,TRBV6-5,TGTGCCAGCAGTGGAACAGGGAGGGACACTGAAGCTTTCTTT,CASSGTGRDTEAFF